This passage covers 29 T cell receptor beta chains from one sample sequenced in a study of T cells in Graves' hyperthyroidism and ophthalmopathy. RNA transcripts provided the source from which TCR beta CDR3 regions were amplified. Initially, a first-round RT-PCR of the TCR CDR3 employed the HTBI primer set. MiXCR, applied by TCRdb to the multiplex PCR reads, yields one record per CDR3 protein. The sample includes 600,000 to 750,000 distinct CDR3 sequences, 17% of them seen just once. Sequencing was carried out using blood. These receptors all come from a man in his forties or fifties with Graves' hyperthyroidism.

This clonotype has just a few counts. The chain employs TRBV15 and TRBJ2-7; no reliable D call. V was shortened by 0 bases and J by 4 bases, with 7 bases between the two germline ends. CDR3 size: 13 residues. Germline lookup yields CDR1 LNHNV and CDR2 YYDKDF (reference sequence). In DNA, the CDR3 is TGTGCCACCAGCAGAGATGTCCAGTACGAGCAGTACTTC. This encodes CATSRDVQYEQYF. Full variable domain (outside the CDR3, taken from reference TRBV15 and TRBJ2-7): DAMVIQNPRYQVTQFGKPVTLSCSQTLNHNVMYWYQQKSSQAPKLLFHYYDKDFNNEADTPDNFQSRRPNTSFCFLDIRSPGLGDTAMYLCATSRDVQYEQYFGPGTRLTVT.

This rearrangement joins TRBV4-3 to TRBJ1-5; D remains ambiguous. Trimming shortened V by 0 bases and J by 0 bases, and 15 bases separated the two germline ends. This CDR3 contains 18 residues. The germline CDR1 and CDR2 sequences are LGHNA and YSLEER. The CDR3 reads CASSQEYGVGYSNQPQHF. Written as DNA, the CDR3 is TGCGCCAGCAGCCAAGAATACGGCGTCGGTTATAGCAATCAGCCCCAGCATTTT.

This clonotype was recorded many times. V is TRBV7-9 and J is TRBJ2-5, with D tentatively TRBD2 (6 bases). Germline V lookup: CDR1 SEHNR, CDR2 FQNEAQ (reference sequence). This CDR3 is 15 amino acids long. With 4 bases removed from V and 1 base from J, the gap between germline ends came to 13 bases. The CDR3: CASSSSDGSQETQYF. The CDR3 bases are TGTGCCAGCAGCTCATCGGACGGGAGCCAAGAGACCCAGTACTTC.

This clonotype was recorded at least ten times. The CDR3 spells CASFSKSGANTEAFF. In DNA form, the CDR3 reads TGTGCCAGCTTCTCAAAATCAGGGGCGAACACTGAAGCTTTCTTT. V usage is TRBV6-1 and J usage is TRBJ1-1; tentative D call: TRBD1 (6 bases). This CDR3 is 15 amino acids long. The V and J ends lost 8 bases and 1 base respectively, with 17 bases between them. Germline V gene lookup returns CDR1 MNHNS and CDR2 SASEGT.

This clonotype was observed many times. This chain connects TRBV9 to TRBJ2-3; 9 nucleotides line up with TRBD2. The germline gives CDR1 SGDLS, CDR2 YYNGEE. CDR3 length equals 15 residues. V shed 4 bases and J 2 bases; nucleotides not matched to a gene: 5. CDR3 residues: CASSFSGSDTDTQYF. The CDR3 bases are TGTGCCAGCAGCTTTAGCGGGAGTGACACAGATACGCAGTATTTT.

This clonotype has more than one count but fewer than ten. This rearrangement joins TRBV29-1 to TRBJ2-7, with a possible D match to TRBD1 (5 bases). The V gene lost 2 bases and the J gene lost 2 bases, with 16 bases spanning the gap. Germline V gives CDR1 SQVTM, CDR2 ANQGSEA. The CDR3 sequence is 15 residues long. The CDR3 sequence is CSVEIADRLTYEQYF. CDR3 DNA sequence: TGCAGCGTTGAAATCGCAGACAGACTTACCTACGAGCAGTACTTC.

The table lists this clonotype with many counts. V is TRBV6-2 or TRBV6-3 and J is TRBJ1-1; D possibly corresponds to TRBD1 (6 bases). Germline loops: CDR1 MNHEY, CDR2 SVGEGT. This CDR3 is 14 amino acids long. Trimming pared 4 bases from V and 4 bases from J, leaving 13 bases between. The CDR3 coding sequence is TGTGCCAGCAGTTTTATGACAGGCAGCACTGAAGCTTTCTTT. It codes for CASSFMTGSTEAFF.

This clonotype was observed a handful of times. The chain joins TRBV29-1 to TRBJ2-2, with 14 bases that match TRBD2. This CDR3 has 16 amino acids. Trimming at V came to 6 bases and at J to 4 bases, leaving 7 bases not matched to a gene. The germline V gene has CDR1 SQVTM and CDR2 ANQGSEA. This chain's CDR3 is CSVTGTSGRITGELFF. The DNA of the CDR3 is TGCAGCGTCACCGGGACTAGCGGGAGAATCACCGGGGAGCTGTTTTTT.

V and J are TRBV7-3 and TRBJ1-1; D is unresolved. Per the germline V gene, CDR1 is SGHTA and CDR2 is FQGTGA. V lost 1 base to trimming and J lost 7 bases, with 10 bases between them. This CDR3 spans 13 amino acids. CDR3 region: CASSLINDGEAFF. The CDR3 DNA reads TGTGCCAGCAGCTTAATTAATGATGGTGAAGCTTTCTTT.

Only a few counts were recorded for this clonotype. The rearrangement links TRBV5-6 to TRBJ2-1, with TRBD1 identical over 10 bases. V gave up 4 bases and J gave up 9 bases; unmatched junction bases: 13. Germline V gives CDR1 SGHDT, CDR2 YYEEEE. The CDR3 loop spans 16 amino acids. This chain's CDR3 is CASSTPGQGPRLEQFF. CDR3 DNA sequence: TGTGCCAGCAGCACTCCGGGACAGGGGCCTCGACTTGAGCAGTTCTTC.

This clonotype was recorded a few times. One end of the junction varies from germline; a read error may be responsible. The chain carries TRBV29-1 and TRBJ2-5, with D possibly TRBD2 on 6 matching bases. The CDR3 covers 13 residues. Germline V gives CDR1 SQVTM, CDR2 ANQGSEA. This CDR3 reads CSVVGGVTETQHF. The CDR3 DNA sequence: TGCAGCGTTGTGGGGGGAGTAACAGAGACCCAGCACTTC.

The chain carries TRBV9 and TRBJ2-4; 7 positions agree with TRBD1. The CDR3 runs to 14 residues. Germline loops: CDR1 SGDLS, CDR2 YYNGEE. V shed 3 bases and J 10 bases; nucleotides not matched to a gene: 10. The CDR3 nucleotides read TGTGCCAGCAGCGCCAGGGGGTACGAAGGGATTCAGTACTTC. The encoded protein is CASSARGYEGIQYF.

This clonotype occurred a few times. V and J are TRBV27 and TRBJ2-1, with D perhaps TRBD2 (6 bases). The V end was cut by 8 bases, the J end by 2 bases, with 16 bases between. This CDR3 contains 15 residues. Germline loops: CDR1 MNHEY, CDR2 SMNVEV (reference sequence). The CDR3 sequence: CASSPRGITYNEQFF. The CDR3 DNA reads TGTGCCAGCTCCCCTCGGGGGATCACCTACAATGAGCAGTTCTTC.

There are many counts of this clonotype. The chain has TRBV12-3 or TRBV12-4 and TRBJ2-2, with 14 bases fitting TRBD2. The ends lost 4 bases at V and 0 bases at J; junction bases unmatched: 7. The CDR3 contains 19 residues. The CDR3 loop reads CASSSSGLAGGANTGELFF. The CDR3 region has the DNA TGTGCCAGCAGTTCCTCCGGACTAGCGGGAGGAGCGAACACCGGGGAGCTGTTTTTT.

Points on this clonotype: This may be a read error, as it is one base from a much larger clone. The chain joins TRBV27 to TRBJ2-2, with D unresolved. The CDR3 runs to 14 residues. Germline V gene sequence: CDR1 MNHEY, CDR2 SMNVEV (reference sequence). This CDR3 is CASSLRRNTWELFF. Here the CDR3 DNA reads TGTGCCAGCAGTTTACGGCGGAACACCTGGGAGCTGTTTTTT.

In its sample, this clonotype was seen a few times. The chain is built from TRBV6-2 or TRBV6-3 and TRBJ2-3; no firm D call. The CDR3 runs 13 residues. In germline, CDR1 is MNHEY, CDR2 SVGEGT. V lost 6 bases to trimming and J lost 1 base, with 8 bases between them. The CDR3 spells CASRYDGTDTQYF. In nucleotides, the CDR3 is TGTGCCAGCAGATACGATGGCACAGATACGCAGTATTTT.

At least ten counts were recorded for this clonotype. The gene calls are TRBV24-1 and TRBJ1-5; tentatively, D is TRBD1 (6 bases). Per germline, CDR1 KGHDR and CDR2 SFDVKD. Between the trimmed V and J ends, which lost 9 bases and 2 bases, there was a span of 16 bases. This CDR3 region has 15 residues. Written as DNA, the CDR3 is TGTGCCACCCCTTATCGTGGGGGCCGCAATCAGCCCCAGCATTTT. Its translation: CATPYRGGRNQPQHF.

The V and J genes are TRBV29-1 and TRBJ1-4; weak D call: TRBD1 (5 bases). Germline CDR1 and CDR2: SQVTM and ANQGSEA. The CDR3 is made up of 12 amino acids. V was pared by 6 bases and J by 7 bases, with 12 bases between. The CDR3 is CSVTEGSEKLFF. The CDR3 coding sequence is TGCAGCGTGACAGAAGGATCTGAAAAACTGTTTTTT.

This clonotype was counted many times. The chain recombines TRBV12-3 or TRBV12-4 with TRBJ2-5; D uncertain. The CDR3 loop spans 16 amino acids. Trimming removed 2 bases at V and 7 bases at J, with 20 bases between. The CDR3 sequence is CASSLLTVSSSRTQYF. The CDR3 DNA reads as TGTGCCAGCAGTTTATTGACTGTGTCCTCCTCCCGGACCCAGTACTTC.

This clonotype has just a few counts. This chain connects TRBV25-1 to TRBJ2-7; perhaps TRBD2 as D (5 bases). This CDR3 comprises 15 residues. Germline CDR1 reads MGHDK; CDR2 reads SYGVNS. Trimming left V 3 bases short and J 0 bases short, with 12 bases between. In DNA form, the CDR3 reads TGTGCCAGCAGTGATTGGCGAGCGGACTCCTACGAGCAGTACTTC. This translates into CASSDWRADSYEQYF.

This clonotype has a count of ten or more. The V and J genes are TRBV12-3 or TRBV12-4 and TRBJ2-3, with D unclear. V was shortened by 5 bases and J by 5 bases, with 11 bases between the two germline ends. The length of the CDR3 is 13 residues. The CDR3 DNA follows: TGTGCCAGCAGTCTCAGACTGGTAGATACGCAGTATTTT. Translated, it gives CASSLRLVDTQYF.

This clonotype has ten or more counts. CDR3 region: CASSPRGGAGGTYEQYF. The CDR3 bases are TGTGCCAGCAGTCCTCGGGGAGGGGCGGGAGGGACCTACGAGCAGTACTTC. The rearrangement uses TRBV6-1 and TRBJ2-7, with TRBD2 matching over 9 bases. CDR3 length: 17 residues. After removal of 5 bases from V and 2 bases from J, the junction contained 13 bases not matched to a gene. In germline, CDR1 is MNHNS, CDR2 SASEGT.

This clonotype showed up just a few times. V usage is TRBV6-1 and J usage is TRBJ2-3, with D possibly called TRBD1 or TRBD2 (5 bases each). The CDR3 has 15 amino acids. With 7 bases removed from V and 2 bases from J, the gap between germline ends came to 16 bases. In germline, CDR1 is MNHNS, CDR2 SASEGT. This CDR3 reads CASTGLRGPTDTQYF. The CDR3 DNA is TGTGCCAGCACGGGGTTAAGGGGACCCACAGATACGCAGTATTTT.

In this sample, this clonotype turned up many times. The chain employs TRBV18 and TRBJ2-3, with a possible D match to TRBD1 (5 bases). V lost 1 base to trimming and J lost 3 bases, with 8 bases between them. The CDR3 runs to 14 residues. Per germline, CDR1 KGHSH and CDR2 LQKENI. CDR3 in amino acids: CASSPRGGTDTQYF. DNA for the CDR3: TGTGCCAGCTCACCACGGGGCGGTACAGATACGCAGTATTTT.

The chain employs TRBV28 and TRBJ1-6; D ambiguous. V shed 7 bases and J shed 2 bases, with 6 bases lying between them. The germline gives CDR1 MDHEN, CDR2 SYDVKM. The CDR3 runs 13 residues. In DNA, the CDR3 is TGTGCCAGCAAACTAACCTATAATTCACCCCTCCACTTT. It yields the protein CASKLTYNSPLHF.

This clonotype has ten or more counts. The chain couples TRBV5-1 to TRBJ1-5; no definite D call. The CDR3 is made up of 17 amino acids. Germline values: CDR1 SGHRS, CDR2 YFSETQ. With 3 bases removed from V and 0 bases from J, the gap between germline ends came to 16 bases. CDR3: CASSSATLVFSNQPQHF. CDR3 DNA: TGCGCCAGCAGCTCAGCGACCCTGGTCTTTAGCAATCAGCCCCAGCATTTT.

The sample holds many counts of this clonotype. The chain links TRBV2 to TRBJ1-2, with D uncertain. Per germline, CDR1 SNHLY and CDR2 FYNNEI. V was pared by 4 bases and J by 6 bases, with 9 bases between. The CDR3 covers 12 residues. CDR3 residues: CASSGLRDGYTF. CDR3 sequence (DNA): TGTGCCAGCAGTGGGCTGAGGGATGGCTACACCTTC.

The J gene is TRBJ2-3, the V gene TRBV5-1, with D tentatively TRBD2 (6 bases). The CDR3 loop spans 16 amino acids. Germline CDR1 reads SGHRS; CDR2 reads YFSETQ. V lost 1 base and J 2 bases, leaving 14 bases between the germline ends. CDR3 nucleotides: TGCGCCAGCAGCTTGTGGTTTGGGGGGAACACAGATACGCAGTATTTT. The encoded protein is CASSLWFGGNTDTQYF.

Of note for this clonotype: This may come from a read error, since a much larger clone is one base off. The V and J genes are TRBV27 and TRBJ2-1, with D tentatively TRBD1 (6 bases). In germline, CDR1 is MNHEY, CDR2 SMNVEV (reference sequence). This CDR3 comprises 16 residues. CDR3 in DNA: TGTGCCAGCAGTACGATACAGGGAAGCTCCTACAATGAGCAGTGCTTC. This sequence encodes CASSTIQGSSYNEQCF.